This is a list of T cell receptor beta chains from one sample in a study of T cells in localized non-small cell lung cancer. Data came from immunoSEQ multiplex PCR; TCRdb stores just in-frame clones and leaves some out. The table has roughly 26,000 clones, 80% to 90% seen once; the top ten hold about 14%. This specimen consisted of peripheral blood, obtained before any cancer treatment. Source of these receptors: a female donor at least 60 years old with stage II squamous cell lung carcinoma. CDR3s include the opening cysteine and the closing phenylalanine or tryptophan. Fields, in order: V gene, D gene, J gene, clone size, CDR3 protein, CDR3 DNA. A D gene is named only where the DNA matches it firmly. Clone size is shown for a subset of rows, as once, few, many or a class of expanded clone.

v_call: TRBV27; d_call: TRBD1; j_call: TRBJ1-2; clone_size: once; cdr3_aa: CASSTRRTGSAYGYTF; cdr3_nt: TGTGCCAGCAGTACCCGCCGGACAGGGAGTGCGTATGGCTACACCTTC
v_call: TRBV6-5; d_call: .; j_call: TRBJ2-4; clone_size: .; cdr3_aa: CASSPGVAKNIQYF; cdr3_nt: TGTGCCAGCAGCCCCGGGGTAGCCAAAAACATTCAGTACTTC
v_call: TRBV5-1; d_call: .; j_call: TRBJ1-1; clone_size: .; cdr3_aa: CAYRGAEAFF; cdr3_nt: TGCGCCTATAGGGGGGCTGAAGCTTTCTTT
v_call: TRBV12-5; d_call: TRBD1; j_call: TRBJ2-5; clone_size: .; cdr3_aa: CASGQSGGKTQYF; cdr3_nt: TGTGCTAGTGGTCAGTCAGGGGGAAAGACCCAGTACTTC
v_call: TRBV2; d_call: .; j_call: TRBJ1-6; clone_size: .; cdr3_aa: CASSEAGDGYSPLHF; cdr3_nt: TGTGCCAGCAGTGAAGCCGGGGACGGCTATTCACCCCTCCACTTT
v_call: TRBV19; d_call: .; j_call: TRBJ2-6; clone_size: .; cdr3_aa: CASSSAVGANVLTF; cdr3_nt: TGTGCCAGTTCCTCAGCGGTCGGGGCCAACGTCCTGACTTTC
v_call: TRBV7-6; d_call: .; j_call: TRBJ2-5; clone_size: .; cdr3_aa: CASSSQETQYF; cdr3_nt: TGTGCCAGCAGCTCTCAAGAGACCCAGTACTTC
v_call: TRBV7-8; d_call: TRBD1; j_call: TRBJ1-1; clone_size: .; cdr3_aa: CASSLRTGEAFF; cdr3_nt: TGTGCCAGCAGCTTACGGACAGGGGAAGCTTTCTTT
v_call: TRBV30; d_call: TRBD2; j_call: TRBJ2-1; clone_size: .; cdr3_aa: CAWSALAGSRRNEQFF; cdr3_nt: TGTGCCTGGAGTGCATTAGCGGGATCTCGGAGGAATGAGCAGTTCTTC
v_call: TRBV7-3; d_call: .; j_call: TRBJ2-5; clone_size: .; cdr3_aa: CASSPSTTTLTGKETQYF; cdr3_nt: TGTGCCAGCAGCCCATCTACTACGACCCTCACGGGGAAAGAGACCCAGTACTTC
v_call: TRBV11-3; d_call: .; j_call: TRBJ2-1; clone_size: .; cdr3_aa: CASSSQVGNEQFF; cdr3_nt: TGTGCCAGCAGCTCCCAGGTCGGCAATGAGCAGTTCTTC
v_call: TRBV5-1; d_call: .; j_call: TRBJ2-2; clone_size: .; cdr3_aa: CAIRDGPNTGELFF; cdr3_nt: TGCGCCATCAGGGACGGCCCCAACACCGGGGAGCTGTTTTTT
v_call: TRBV27; d_call: .; j_call: TRBJ2-3; clone_size: .; cdr3_aa: CASSLLQHYGTDTQYF; cdr3_nt: TGTGCCAGCAGTTTATTACAGCACTACGGCACAGATACGCAGTATTTT
v_call: TRBV7-2; d_call: .; j_call: TRBJ2-5; clone_size: .; cdr3_aa: CASSPPGPWETQYF; cdr3_nt: TGTGCCAGCAGCCCCCCGGGGCCGTGGGAGACCCAGTACTTC
v_call: TRBV5-6; d_call: TRBD2; j_call: TRBJ2-5; clone_size: .; cdr3_aa: CASSLVGTNQETQYF; cdr3_nt: TGTGCCAGCAGCTTGGTTGGGACTAACCAAGAGACCCAGTACTTC
v_call: TRBV5-1; d_call: .; j_call: TRBJ2-5; clone_size: .; cdr3_aa: CASSSTFQETQYF; cdr3_nt: TGCGCCAGCAGCTCGACGTTCCAAGAGACCCAGTACTTC
v_call: TRBV27; d_call: .; j_call: TRBJ2-5; clone_size: .; cdr3_aa: CASRGTQETQYF; cdr3_nt: TGTGCCAGCAGAGGGACCCAAGAGACCCAGTACTTC
v_call: TRBV2; d_call: .; j_call: TRBJ1-1; clone_size: .; cdr3_aa: CASSLDLQREAFF; cdr3_nt: TGTGCCAGCAGTCTTGACCTGCAGCGTGAAGCTTTCTTT
v_call: TRBV29-1; d_call: .; j_call: TRBJ2-3; clone_size: .; cdr3_aa: CSVAPVLTDTQYF; cdr3_nt: TGCAGCGTTGCGCCCGTCCTCACAGATACGCAGTATTTT
v_call: TRBV9; d_call: .; j_call: TRBJ2-3; clone_size: .; cdr3_aa: CASSVASGQGTDTQYF; cdr3_nt: TGTGCCAGCAGCGTAGCGTCGGGGCAGGGCACAGATACGCAGTATTTT
v_call: TRBV18; d_call: .; j_call: TRBJ2-2; clone_size: .; cdr3_aa: CASSPRFSENTGELFF; cdr3_nt: TGTGCCAGCTCACCACGGTTTAGCGAGAACACCGGGGAGCTGTTTTTT
v_call: TRBV4-3; d_call: .; j_call: TRBJ2-1; clone_size: .; cdr3_aa: CASSQVLGGPGNEQFF; cdr3_nt: TGCGCCAGCAGCCAAGTCCTAGGGGGGCCCGGGAATGAGCAGTTCTTC
v_call: TRBV28; d_call: .; j_call: TRBJ2-7; clone_size: .; cdr3_aa: CASSLSDYEQYF; cdr3_nt: TGTGCCAGCAGTTTGAGCGACTACGAGCAGTACTTC
v_call: TRBV7-2; d_call: TRBD1; j_call: TRBJ1-2; clone_size: .; cdr3_aa: CASSRDRDGYTF; cdr3_nt: TGTGCCAGCAGCCGCGACAGGGACGGCTACACCTTC
v_call: TRBV10-2; d_call: TRBD2; j_call: TRBJ2-3; clone_size: .; cdr3_aa: CASTPSLAGVDTQYF; cdr3_nt: TGCGCCAGCACCCCCTCCCTAGCGGGAGTGGATACGCAGTATTTT
v_call: TRBV28; d_call: .; j_call: TRBJ1-1; clone_size: .; cdr3_aa: CASSLGGGGSEAFF; cdr3_nt: TGTGCCAGCAGTTTAGGAGGGGGAGGGTCTGAAGCTTTCTTT
v_call: TRBV10-3; d_call: .; j_call: TRBJ2-4; clone_size: .; cdr3_aa: CAISESAGPKNIQYF; cdr3_nt: TGTGCCATCAGTGAGTCAGCGGGCCCCAAAAACATTCAGTACTTC
v_call: TRBV28; d_call: .; j_call: TRBJ1-2; clone_size: .; cdr3_aa: CASFPPQGSGDYGYTF; cdr3_nt: TGTGCCAGCTTTCCCCCACAGGGTAGTGGAGACTATGGCTACACCTTC
v_call: TRBV18; d_call: TRBD2; j_call: TRBJ2-7; clone_size: .; cdr3_aa: CASSPTGTSGEQYF; cdr3_nt: TGTGCCAGCTCACCAACCGGGACTAGCGGCGAGCAGTACTTC
v_call: TRBV27; d_call: TRBD1; j_call: TRBJ2-7; clone_size: few; cdr3_aa: CASSSPGQGFGEQYF; cdr3_nt: TGTGCCAGCAGTTCACCGGGACAGGGCTTCGGGGAGCAGTACTTC
v_call: TRBV5-8; d_call: .; j_call: TRBJ2-1; clone_size: .; cdr3_aa: CASSLGAGDYNEQFF; cdr3_nt: TGTGCCAGCAGCTTGGGGGCAGGGGACTACAATGAGCAGTTCTTC
v_call: TRBV4-3; d_call: .; j_call: TRBJ1-2; clone_size: .; cdr3_aa: CASSQDEGRQMGGYTF; cdr3_nt: TGCGCCAGCAGCCAAGATGAGGGGAGACAAATGGGCGGCTACACCTTC
v_call: TRBV7-2; d_call: .; j_call: TRBJ2-7; clone_size: .; cdr3_aa: CASSLAQLSRGDEQYF; cdr3_nt: TGTGCCAGCAGCTTAGCGCAGTTGTCCAGGGGCGACGAGCAGTACTTC
v_call: TRBV10-3; d_call: TRBD1; j_call: TRBJ1-1; clone_size: .; cdr3_aa: CAITGQGANTEAFF; cdr3_nt: TGTGCCATCACCGGACAGGGTGCGAACACTGAAGCTTTCTTT
v_call: TRBV7-2; d_call: .; j_call: TRBJ2-1; clone_size: .; cdr3_aa: CASSLFGNYNEQFF; cdr3_nt: TGTGCCAGCAGCTTATTCGGGAACTACAATGAGCAGTTCTTC
v_call: TRBV13; d_call: TRBD1; j_call: TRBJ1-5; clone_size: .; cdr3_aa: CASSQGGGRQPQHF; cdr3_nt: TGTGCCAGCAGCCAGGGGGGGGGCCGGCAGCCCCAGCATTTT
v_call: TRBV18; d_call: TRBD1; j_call: TRBJ1-4; clone_size: .; cdr3_aa: CASSPRTGTREKLFF; cdr3_nt: TGTGCCAGCTCTCCGAGGACAGGGACGAGGGAAAAACTGTTTTTT
v_call: TRBV7-8; d_call: .; j_call: TRBJ1-1; clone_size: few; cdr3_aa: CASSLGVSKRTTEAFF; cdr3_nt: TGTGCCAGCAGCTTAGGGGTCAGTAAAAGGACCACTGAAGCTTTCTTT
v_call: TRBV2; d_call: .; j_call: TRBJ1-1; clone_size: .; cdr3_aa: CASSEMGYTEAFF; cdr3_nt: TGTGCCAGCAGTGAAATGGGCTACACTGAAGCTTTCTTT
v_call: TRBV7-2; d_call: .; j_call: TRBJ1-5; clone_size: .; cdr3_aa: CASSLKGSSNQPQHF; cdr3_nt: TGTGCCAGCAGCTTGAAAGGGAGTAGCAATCAGCCCCAGCATTTT
v_call: TRBV11-2; d_call: TRBD1; j_call: TRBJ1-2; clone_size: .; cdr3_aa: CASSHGGDSFYGYTF; cdr3_nt: TGTGCCAGCAGCCACGGGGGGGACAGTTTCTATGGCTACACCTTC
v_call: TRBV5-1; d_call: .; j_call: TRBJ2-1; clone_size: .; cdr3_aa: CASSHPGLHNEQFF; cdr3_nt: TGCGCCAGCAGCCACCCGGGACTCCACAATGAGCAGTTCTTC
v_call: TRBV18; d_call: TRBD1; j_call: TRBJ2-5; clone_size: .; cdr3_aa: CASSSGQGSPLGETQYF; cdr3_nt: TGTGCCAGCTCATCGGGACAGGGGAGCCCCCTTGGCGAGACCCAGTACTTC
v_call: TRBV11-2; d_call: .; j_call: TRBJ2-7; clone_size: once; cdr3_aa: CASSLDVLSGSEQYF; cdr3_nt: TGTGCCAGCAGCTTAGATGTCCTCTCAGGGTCCGAGCAGTACTTC
v_call: TRBV18; d_call: TRBD1; j_call: TRBJ1-5; clone_size: .; cdr3_aa: CASSRGQGVGLNQPQHF; cdr3_nt: TGTGCCAGCTCGAGAGGACAGGGAGTGGGGCTCAATCAGCCCCAGCATTTT
v_call: TRBV27; d_call: TRBD2; j_call: TRBJ2-5; clone_size: .; cdr3_aa: CASSLSPSGSVIRYF; cdr3_nt: TGTGCCAGCAGTTTAAGTCCTAGCGGGAGTGTTATTCGGTACTTC
v_call: TRBV5-1; d_call: .; j_call: TRBJ2-2; clone_size: .; cdr3_aa: CASILDRLENTGELFF; cdr3_nt: TGCGCCAGCATCCTAGACAGACTCGAGAACACCGGGGAGCTGTTTTTT
v_call: TRBV28; d_call: .; j_call: TRBJ1-2; clone_size: .; cdr3_aa: CASSFQGHSYGYTF; cdr3_nt: TGTGCCAGCAGTTTTCAGGGACACTCCTATGGCTACACCTTC
v_call: TRBV5-6; d_call: .; j_call: TRBJ1-4; clone_size: .; cdr3_aa: CASSDRDENEKLFF; cdr3_nt: TGTGCCAGCAGCGACCGGGACGAAAATGAAAAACTGTTTTTT
v_call: TRBV18; d_call: TRBD1; j_call: TRBJ1-6; clone_size: .; cdr3_aa: CASSLESGTGTSPLHF; cdr3_nt: TGTGCCAGCTCACTCGAATCCGGGACAGGGACTTCACCCCTCCACTTT